Listed below are T cell receptor beta chains from one sample, sequenced in a study of cytomegalovirus exposure and HLA in healthy donors. TCRdb keeps only in-frame clones here, not all; method: immunoSEQ multiplex PCR. The table lists roughly 90,000 clones. The sequencing input was PBMCs. The receptors come from a man between 45 and 60 years old in good health and CMV-seropositive. The CDR3 runs from the conserved cysteine through the conserved F or W. A D gene is named only where the DNA matches it firmly.

d_gene,j_gene,v_gene,CDR3aa,CDR3nt
.,TRBJ1-1,TRBV4-1,CASSQDRPRVSTEAFF,TGCGCCAGCAGCCAAGATAGGCCCAGGGTGAGCACTGAAGCTTTCTTT
.,TRBJ1-2,TRBV5-6,CASSLDRQASF,TGTGCCAGCAGCTTGGACCGGCAGGCTTCCTTC
.,TRBJ1-1,TRBV9,CASSVGLQNTEAFF,TGTGCCAGCAGCGTAGGGCTTCAGAACACTGAAGCTTTCTTT
TRBD2,TRBJ2-3,TRBV11-2,CASSLVLGGFSTDTQYF,TGTGCCAGCAGCTTAGTGTTGGGGGGGTTTAGCACAGATACGCAGTATTTT
TRBD1,TRBJ1-1,TRBV9,CASTAGQYLSEAFF,TGTGCCAGCACGGCGGGACAGTACCTTTCTGAAGCTTTCTTT
.,TRBJ1-2,TRBV5-8,CASSLQSADRGYTF,TGTGCCAGCAGCTTGCAGTCGGCGGATCGAGGCTACACCTTC
TRBD1,TRBJ1-2,TRBV5-4,CASSLVGGGLYGYTF,TGTGCCAGCAGCTTGGTAGGGGGCGGCCTCTATGGCTACACCTTC
.,TRBJ1-1,TRBV27,CASLQHSGINTEAFF,TGTGCCAGCCTCCAGCATAGCGGGATCAACACTGAAGCTTTCTTT
.,TRBJ2-1,TRBV5-6,CASSLLDSNRGPFF,TGTGCCAGCAGCCTCCTGGACAGTAACAGAGGGCCGTTCTTC
.,TRBJ1-3,TRBV7-9,CASSLALLARGNTIYF,TGTGCCAGCAGCTTAGCGCTTTTGGCACGCGGAAACACCATATATTTT
TRBD2,TRBJ2-1,TRBV29-1,CSVRGGNEQFF,TGCAGCGTTCGCGGGGGCAATGAGCAGTTCTTC
TRBD2,TRBJ2-1,TRBV7-2,CASSLAAGVAYNEQFF,TGTGCCAGCAGCTTAGCAGCGGGAGTAGCCTACAATGAGCAGTTCTTC
.,TRBJ2-2,TRBV9,CASSLPGQGASGSTGELFF,TGTGCCAGCAGCTTACCGGGACAGGGAGCTAGCGGGTCCACCGGGGAGCTGTTTTTT
.,TRBJ2-5,TRBV9,CASSVRGSGETQYF,TGTGCCAGCAGCGTAAGGGGAAGTGGGGAGACCCAGTACTTC
.,TRBJ2-7,TRBV7-9,CASSPRRSGTSSYEQYF,TGTGCCAGCAGCCCCAGGAGGAGCGGCACTAGCTCCTACGAGCAGTACTTC
TRBD2,TRBJ2-1,TRBV19,CASSIGAGVHNEQFF,TGTGCCAGTAGTATAGGAGCGGGAGTCCACAATGAGCAGTTCTTC
TRBD2,TRBJ2-5,TRBV18,CASSPPGLADQETQYF,TGTGCCAGCTCACCACCGGGACTAGCGGATCAAGAGACCCAGTACTTC
.,TRBJ1-1,TRBV25-1,CASSADGAGNTEAFF,TGTGCCAGCAGTGCGGACGGAGCGGGGAACACTGAAGCTTTCTTT
.,TRBJ1-5,TRBV19,CASTQLTGRRPQHF,TGTGCCAGTACCCAGCTCACAGGACGAAGGCCCCAGCATTTT
.,TRBJ2-1,TRBV29-1,CSVERDRDNEQFF,TGCAGCGTTGAACGGGATCGGGACAATGAGCAGTTCTTC
TRBD1,TRBJ1-5,TRBV6-4,CASSRDSNQPQHF,TGTGCCAGCAGTAGGGACAGTAATCAGCCCCAGCATTTT
.,TRBJ1-4,TRBV5-4,CASSLANSLNEKLFF,TGTGCCAGCAGCTTGGCCAACAGCCTTAATGAAAAACTGTTTTTT
.,TRBJ2-3,TRBV5-4,CASSPGDTQYF,TGTGCCAGCAGCCCTGGCGATACGCAGTATTTT
TRBD1,TRBJ2-7,TRBV6-5,CASSWTGAEQYF,TGTGCCAGCAGCTGGACAGGGGCCGAGCAGTACTTC
TRBD1,TRBJ1-2,TRBV7-2,CASSLGNRGGYGYTF,TGTGCCAGCAGCTTGGGGAACAGGGGGGGCTATGGCTACACCTTC
.,TRBJ1-1,TRBV11-3,CASSVGGSNTEAFF,TGTGCCAGCAGCGTGGGGGGATCGAACACTGAAGCTTTCTTT
.,TRBJ2-1,TRBV19,CASSIGLREQFF,TGTGCCAGTAGTATCGGACTTCGTGAGCAGTTCTTC
.,TRBJ1-5,TRBV7-9,CASSPSGYGRNPQPQHF,TGTGCCAGCAGCCCATCAGGCTATGGGAGGAATCCTCAGCCCCAGCATTTT
.,TRBJ2-7,TRBV5-1,CASSLGDLGWGWEQYF,TGCGCCAGCAGCTTGGGGGACTTAGGATGGGGATGGGAGCAGTACTTC
.,TRBJ1-1,TRBV6-5,CASSYLGGQNTEAFF,TGTGCCAGCAGTTATCTCGGGGGGCAGAACACTGAAGCTTTCTTT
TRBD2,TRBJ2-7,TRBV4-2,CASSQELAGVSSYEQYF,TGTGCCAGCAGCCAAGAACTAGCGGGGGTAAGCTCCTACGAGCAGTACTTC
TRBD2,TRBJ2-7,TRBV13,CASSPGLAYEQYF,TGTGCCAGCAGCCCCGGACTAGCCTACGAGCAGTACTTC
.,TRBJ2-5,TRBV5-6,CASSLTRDQETQYF,TGTGCCAGCAGCTTAACACGGGACCAAGAGACCCAGTACTTC
.,TRBJ1-3,TRBV6-1,CATMTEVSGNTIYF,TGTGCCACCATGACAGAAGTCTCTGGAAACACCATATATTTT
TRBD1,TRBJ2-7,TRBV7-6,CASSQGQTYEQYF,TGTGCCAGCAGCCAGGGACAGACCTACGAGCAGTACTTC
.,TRBJ2-2,TRBV4-3,CASSHPRLGTGELFF,TGCGCCAGCAGCCATCCCCGACTTGGCACCGGGGAGCTGTTTTTT
TRBD1,TRBJ1-2,TRBV29-1,CSANTGGDGYTF,TGCAGCGCCAATACAGGGGGGGATGGCTACACCTTC
.,TRBJ2-3,TRBV4-3,CASSQELRGVPDTQYF,TGCGCCAGCAGCCAAGAACTGCGGGGTGTGCCAGATACGCAGTATTTT
.,TRBJ2-1,TRBV19,CASSAGDFRRYNEQFF,TGTGCCAGTAGTGCCGGGGACTTTCGCCGGTACAATGAGCAGTTCTTC
TRBD1,TRBJ1-1,TRBV10-3,CAISGGTGDRSAFF,TGTGCCATCAGTGGAGGGACAGGGGATCGGTCAGCTTTCTTT
TRBD1,TRBJ2-6,TRBV7-9,CASSLVYRQGLSGANVLTF,TGTGCCAGCAGCTTAGTCTACAGACAGGGGCTCTCTGGGGCCAACGTCCTGACTTTC
TRBD1,TRBJ1-1,TRBV4-3,CASRQGNAEAFF,TGCGCCAGTCGACAGGGGAACGCTGAAGCTTTCTTT
TRBD1,TRBJ1-5,TRBV6-1,CASRPWTGGQPQHF,TGTGCCAGCAGACCGTGGACAGGGGGGCAGCCCCAGCATTTT
.,TRBJ1-1,TRBV4-1,CASSGGWNTEAFF,TGCGCCAGCAGTGGAGGTTGGAACACTGAAGCTTTCTTT
.,TRBJ1-2,TRBV27,CASGAGYGYTF,TGTGCCAGTGGGGCAGGCTATGGCTACACCTTC
TRBD1,TRBJ1-3,TRBV7-9,CASSRDSGNTIYF,TGTGCCAGCAGCCGGGACAGCGGAAACACCATATATTTT
.,TRBJ2-1,TRBV13,CASSLHSRNEQFF,TGTGCCAGCAGCCTTCATAGCCGTAATGAGCAGTTCTTC
TRBD2,TRBJ2-7,TRBV19,CASSSLGLAGTSGEQYF,TGTGCCAGTAGTTCCCTCGGACTAGCGGGGACCAGTGGCGAGCAGTACTTC
.,TRBJ2-3,TRBV29-1,CSVNLSGGSSTDTQYF,TGCAGCGTTAACCTCTCAGGGGGGTCTAGCACAGATACGCAGTATTTT
TRBD2,TRBJ2-1,TRBV6-5,CASRDLGGNEQFF,TGTGCCAGCCGGGACTTGGGAGGGAATGAGCAGTTCTTC
TRBD1,TRBJ1-2,TRBV14,CASSRDRFYGYTF,TGTGCCAGCAGTCGGGACAGATTCTATGGCTACACCTTC
.,TRBJ1-4,TRBV6-5,CASSRTGINEKLFF,TGTGCCAGCAGTCGTACAGGGATTAATGAAAAACTGTTTTTT
TRBD1,TRBJ2-2,TRBV5-3,CARSPDRSTGELFF,TGTGCCAGAAGCCCGGACAGGTCGACCGGGGAGCTGTTTTTT
TRBD1,TRBJ1-2,TRBV5-1,CASSLSDRVHGYTF,TGCGCCAGCAGCTTGTCCGACAGGGTACATGGCTACACCTTC
.,TRBJ2-5,TRBV30,CAWRSLRAGTQYF,TGTGCCTGGAGATCCCTTAGGGCGGGGACCCAGTACTTC